This T cell receptor beta chain was sequenced during a study of control samples from healthy donors and cancer patients. From germline, CDR1 is SNHLY and CDR2 FYNNEI. With V trimmed by 6 bases and J by 5 bases, 10 bases remained unmatched. The CDR3 extends over 15 amino acids. This clone was counted only a few times. Profiling relied on immunoSEQ multiplex PCR, and the TCRdb table lists in-frame clones only, not all of them. The sample has roughly 160,000 clones, about 90% seen once; the top ten hold roughly 5.3%. This sequence was found in a woman aged 30 to 39 in good health. The sample taken for sequencing was blood. The J gene is TRBJ1-5, the V gene TRBV2, with TRBD1 matching over 7 bases. The CDR3 sequence is CASRPDRVPYQPQHF. In DNA, the CDR3 is TGTGCCAGCAGACCTGACAGGGTTCCTTATCAGCCCCAGCATTTT.